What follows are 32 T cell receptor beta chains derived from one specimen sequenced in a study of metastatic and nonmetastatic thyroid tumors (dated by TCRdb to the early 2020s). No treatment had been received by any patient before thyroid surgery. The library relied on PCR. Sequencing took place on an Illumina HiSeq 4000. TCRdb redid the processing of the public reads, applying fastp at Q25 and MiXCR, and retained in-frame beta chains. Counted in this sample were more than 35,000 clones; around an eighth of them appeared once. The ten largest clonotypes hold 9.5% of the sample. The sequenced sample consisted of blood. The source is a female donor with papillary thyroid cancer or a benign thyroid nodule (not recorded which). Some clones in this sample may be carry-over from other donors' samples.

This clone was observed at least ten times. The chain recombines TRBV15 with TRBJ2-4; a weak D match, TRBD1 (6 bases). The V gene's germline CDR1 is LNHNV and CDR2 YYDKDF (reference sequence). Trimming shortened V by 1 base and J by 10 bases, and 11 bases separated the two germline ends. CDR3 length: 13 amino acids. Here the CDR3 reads CATSRVATGIQYF. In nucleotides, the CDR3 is TGTGCCACCAGCAGAGTTGCTACAGGGATTCAGTACTTC.

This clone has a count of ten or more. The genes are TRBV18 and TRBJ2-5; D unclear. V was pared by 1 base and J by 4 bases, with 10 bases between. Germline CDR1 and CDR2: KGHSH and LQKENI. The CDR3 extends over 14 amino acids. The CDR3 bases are TGTGCCAGCTCACCACAAGGGTTCGCAGAGACCCAGTACTTC. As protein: CASSPQGFAETQYF.

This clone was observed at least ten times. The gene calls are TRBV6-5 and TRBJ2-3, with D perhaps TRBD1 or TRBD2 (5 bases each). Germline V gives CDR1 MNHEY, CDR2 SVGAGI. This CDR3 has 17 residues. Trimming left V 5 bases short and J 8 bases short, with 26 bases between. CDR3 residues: CASSRGRPETTGATQYF. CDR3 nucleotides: TGTGCCAGCAGTCGGGGACGTCCCGAGACCACTGGGGCTACGCAGTATTTT.

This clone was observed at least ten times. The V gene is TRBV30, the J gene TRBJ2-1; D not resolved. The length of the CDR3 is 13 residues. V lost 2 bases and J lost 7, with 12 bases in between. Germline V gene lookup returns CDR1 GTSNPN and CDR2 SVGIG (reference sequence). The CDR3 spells CAWSYQLGNEQFF. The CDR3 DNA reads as TGTGCCTGGAGTTATCAGTTGGGAAATGAGCAGTTCTTC. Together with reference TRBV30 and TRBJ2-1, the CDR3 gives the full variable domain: SQTIHQWPATLVQPVGSPLSLECTVEGTSNPNLYWYRQAAGRGLQLLFYSVGIGQISSEVPQNLSASRPQDRQFILSSKKLLLSDSGFYLCAWSYQLGNEQFFGPGTRLTVL.

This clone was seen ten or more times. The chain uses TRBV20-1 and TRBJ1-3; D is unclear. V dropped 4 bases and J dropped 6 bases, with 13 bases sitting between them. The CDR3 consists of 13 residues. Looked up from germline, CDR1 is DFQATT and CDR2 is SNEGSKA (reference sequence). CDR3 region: CSATFRSENTIYF. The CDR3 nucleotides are TGCAGTGCTACCTTTAGATCCGAAAACACCATATATTTT.

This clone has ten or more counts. CDR3 amino acids: CSATLKGPGELFF. The CDR3 region has the DNA TGCAGTGCTACACTAAAGGGTCCCGGGGAGCTGTTTTTT. The chain carries TRBV20-1 and TRBJ2-2; D gene uncertain. CDR1 is DFQATT, CDR2 SNEGSKA, per germline (reference sequence). The CDR3 is 13 residues long. The V end lost 4 bases, the J end lost 6 bases, and 12 bases lay between the germline ends.

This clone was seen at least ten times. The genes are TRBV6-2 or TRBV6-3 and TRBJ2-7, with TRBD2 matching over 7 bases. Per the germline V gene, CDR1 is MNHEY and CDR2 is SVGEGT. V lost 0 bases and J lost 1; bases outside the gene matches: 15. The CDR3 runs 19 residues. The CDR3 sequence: CASSYSPLWEREGSYEQYF. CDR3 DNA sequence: TGTGCCAGCAGTTACTCTCCTCTTTGGGAGAGGGAGGGGTCCTACGAGCAGTACTTC.

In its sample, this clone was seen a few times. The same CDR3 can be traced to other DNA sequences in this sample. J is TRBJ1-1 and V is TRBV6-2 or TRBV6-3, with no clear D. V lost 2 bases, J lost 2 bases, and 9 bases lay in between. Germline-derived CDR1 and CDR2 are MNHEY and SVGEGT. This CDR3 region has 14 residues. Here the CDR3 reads CASSYTRANTEAFF. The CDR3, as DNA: TGTGCCAGCAGTTACACCCGGGCAAACACTGAAGCTTTCTTT.

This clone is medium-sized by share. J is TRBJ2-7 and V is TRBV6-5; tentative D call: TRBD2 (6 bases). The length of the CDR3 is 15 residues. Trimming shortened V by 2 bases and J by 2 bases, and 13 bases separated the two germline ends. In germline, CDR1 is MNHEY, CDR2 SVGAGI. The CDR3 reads CASSYRGLTPYEQYF. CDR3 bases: TGTGCCAGCAGTTACAGGGGACTGACTCCCTACGAGCAGTACTTC.

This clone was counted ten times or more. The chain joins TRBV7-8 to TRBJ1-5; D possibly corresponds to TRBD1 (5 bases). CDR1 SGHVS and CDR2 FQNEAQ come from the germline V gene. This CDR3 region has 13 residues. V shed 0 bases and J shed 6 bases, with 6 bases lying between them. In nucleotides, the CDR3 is TGTGCCAGCAGCTTAGCGGGGGGTCAGCCCCAGCATTTT. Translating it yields CASSLAGGQPQHF.

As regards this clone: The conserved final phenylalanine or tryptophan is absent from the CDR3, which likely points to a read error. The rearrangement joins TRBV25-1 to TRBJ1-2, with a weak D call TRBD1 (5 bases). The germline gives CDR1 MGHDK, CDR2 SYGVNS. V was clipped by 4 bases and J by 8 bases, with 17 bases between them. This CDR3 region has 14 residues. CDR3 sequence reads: CASSAAGRVGGYTY. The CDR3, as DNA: TGTGCCAGCAGTGCCGCAGGGCGCGTAGGAGGCTACACCTAC.

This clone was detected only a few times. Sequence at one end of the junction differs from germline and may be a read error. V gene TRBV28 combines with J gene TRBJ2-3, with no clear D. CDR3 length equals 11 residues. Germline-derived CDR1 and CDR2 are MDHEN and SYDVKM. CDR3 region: CDSSKEDTQYF. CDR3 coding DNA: TGTGACAGCAGTAAGGAGGATACGCAGTATTTT.

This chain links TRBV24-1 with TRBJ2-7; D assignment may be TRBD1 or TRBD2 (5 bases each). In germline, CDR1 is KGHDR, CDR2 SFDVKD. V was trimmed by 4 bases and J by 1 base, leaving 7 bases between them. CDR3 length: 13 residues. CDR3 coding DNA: TGTGCCACCAGTGAGGGGGAATCCTACGAGCAGTACTTC. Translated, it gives CATSEGESYEQYF.

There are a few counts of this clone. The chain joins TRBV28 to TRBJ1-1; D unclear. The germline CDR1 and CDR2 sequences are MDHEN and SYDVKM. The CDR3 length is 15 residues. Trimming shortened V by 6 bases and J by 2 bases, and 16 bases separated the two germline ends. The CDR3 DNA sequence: TGTGCCAGCAGATGTCGGGCAGCCGGCAACACTGAAGCTTTCTTT. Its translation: CASRCRAAGNTEAFF. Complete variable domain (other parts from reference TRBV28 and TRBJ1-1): DVKVTQSSRYLVKRTGEKVFLECVQDMDHENMFWYRQDPGLGLRLIYFSYDVKMKEKGDIPEGYSVSREKKERFSLILESASTNQTSMYLCASRCRAAGNTEAFFGQGTRLTVV.

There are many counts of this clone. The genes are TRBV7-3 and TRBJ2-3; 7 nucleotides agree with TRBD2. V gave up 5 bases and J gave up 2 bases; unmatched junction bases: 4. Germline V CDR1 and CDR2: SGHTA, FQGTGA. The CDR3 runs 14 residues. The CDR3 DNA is TGTGCCAGCAGCCCCGGGGGGTACACAGATACGCAGTATTTT. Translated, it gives CASSPGGYTDTQYF.

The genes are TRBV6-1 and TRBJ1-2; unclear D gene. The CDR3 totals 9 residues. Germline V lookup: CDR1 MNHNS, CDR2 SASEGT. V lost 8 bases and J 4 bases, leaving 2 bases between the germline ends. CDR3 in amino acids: CASGYGYTF. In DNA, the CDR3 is TGTGCCAGCGGCTATGGCTACACCTTC.

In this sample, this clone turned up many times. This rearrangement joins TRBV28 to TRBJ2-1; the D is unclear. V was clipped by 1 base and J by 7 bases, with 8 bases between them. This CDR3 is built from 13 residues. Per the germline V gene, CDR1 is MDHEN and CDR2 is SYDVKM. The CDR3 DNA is TGTGCCAGCAGTTTATATCGGAATAATGAGCAGTTCTTC. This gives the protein CASSLYRNNEQFF.

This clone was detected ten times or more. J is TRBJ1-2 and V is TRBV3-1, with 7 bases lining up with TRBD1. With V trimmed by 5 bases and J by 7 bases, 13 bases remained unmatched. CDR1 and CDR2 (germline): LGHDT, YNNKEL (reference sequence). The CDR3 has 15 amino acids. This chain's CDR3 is CASSYQTGFAVGYTF. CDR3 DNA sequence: TGTGCCAGCAGCTACCAGACAGGGTTCGCGGTTGGCTACACCTTC.

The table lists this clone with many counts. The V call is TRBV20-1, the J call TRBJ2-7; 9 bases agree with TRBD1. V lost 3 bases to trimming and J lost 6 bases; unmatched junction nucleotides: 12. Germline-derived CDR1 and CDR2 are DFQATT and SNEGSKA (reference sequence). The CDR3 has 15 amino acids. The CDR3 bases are TGCAGTGCTAGCGACCCCCGGACAGGGGTGGGCGAGCAGTACTTC. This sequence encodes CSASDPRTGVGEQYF.

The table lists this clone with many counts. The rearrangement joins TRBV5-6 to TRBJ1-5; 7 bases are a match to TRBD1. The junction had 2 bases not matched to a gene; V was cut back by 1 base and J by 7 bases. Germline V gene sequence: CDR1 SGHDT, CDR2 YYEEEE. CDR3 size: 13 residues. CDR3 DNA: TGTGCCAGCAGCTTGACAGGGGACCAGCCCCAGCATTTT. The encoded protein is CASSLTGDQPQHF.

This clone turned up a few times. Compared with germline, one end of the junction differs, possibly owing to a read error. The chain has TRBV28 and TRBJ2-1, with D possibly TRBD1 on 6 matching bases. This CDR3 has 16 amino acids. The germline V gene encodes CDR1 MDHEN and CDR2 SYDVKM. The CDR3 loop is CASSPRVGTWDPEQSF. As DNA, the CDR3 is TGTGCCAGCAGTCCCCGAGTGGGGACATGGGACCCTGAGCAGTCCTTC.

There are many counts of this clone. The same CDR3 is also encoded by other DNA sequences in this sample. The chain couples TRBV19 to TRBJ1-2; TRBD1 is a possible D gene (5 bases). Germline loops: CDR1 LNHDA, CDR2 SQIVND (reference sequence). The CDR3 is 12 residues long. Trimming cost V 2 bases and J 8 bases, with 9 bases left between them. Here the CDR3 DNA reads TGTGCCAGTAGTATACCAGGGTTCGGCTACACCTTC. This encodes CASSIPGFGYTF.

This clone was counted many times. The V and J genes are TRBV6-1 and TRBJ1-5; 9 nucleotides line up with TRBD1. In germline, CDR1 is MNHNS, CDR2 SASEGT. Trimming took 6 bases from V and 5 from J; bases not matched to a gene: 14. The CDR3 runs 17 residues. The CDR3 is CASRTRDRVGTHQPQHF. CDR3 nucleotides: TGTGCCAGCAGAACCCGGGACAGGGTGGGCACGCATCAGCCCCAGCATTTT.

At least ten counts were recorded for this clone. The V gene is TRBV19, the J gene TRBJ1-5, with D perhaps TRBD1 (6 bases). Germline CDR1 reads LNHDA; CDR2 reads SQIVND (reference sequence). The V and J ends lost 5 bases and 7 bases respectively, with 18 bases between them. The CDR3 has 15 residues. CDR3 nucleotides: TGTGCCAGTAGTGACGAACAGGGATTCGGACAGCCCCAGCATTTT. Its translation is CASSDEQGFGQPQHF.

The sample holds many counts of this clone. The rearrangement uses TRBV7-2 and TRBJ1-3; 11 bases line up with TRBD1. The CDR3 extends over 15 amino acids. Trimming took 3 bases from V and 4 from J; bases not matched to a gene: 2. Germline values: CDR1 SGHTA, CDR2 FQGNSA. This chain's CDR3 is CASSLDRGPGNTIYF. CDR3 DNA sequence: TGTGCCAGCAGCTTGGACAGGGGGCCCGGAAACACCATATATTTT. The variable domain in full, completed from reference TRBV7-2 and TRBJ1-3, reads GAGVSQSPSNKVTEKGKDVELRCDPISGHTALYWYRQSLGQGLEFLIYFQGNSAPDKSGLPSDRFSAERTGGSVSTLTIQRTQQEDSAVYLCASSLDRGPGNTIYFGEGSWLTVV.

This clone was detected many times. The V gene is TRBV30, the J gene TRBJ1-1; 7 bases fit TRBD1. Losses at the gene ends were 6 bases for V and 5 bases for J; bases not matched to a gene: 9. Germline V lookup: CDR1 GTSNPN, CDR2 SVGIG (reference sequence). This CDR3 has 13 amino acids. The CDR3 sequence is CACSQTGRTEAFF. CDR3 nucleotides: TGTGCCTGCTCACAGACAGGGCGGACTGAAGCTTTCTTT.

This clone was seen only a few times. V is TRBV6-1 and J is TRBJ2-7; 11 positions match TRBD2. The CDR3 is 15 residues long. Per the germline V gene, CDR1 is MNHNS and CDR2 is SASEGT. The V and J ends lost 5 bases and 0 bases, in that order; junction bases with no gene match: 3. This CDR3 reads CASSSGTSGSYEQYF. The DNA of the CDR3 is TGTGCCAGCAGTTCCGGGACTAGCGGCTCCTACGAGCAGTACTTC.

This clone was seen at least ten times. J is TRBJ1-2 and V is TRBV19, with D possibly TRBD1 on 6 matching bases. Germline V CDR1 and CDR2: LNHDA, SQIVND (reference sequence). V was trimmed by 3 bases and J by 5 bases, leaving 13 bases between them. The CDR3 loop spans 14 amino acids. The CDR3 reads CASSIREQGYGYTF. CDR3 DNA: TGTGCCAGTAGTATCCGGGAACAGGGATATGGCTACACCTTC.

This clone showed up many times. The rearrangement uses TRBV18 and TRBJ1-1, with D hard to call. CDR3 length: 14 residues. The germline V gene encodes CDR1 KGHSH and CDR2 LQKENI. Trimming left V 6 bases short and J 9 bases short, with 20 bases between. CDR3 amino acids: CASSPRPTPEKAFF. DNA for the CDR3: TGTGCCAGCTCCCCCCGACCAACCCCGGAAAAAGCTTTCTTT.

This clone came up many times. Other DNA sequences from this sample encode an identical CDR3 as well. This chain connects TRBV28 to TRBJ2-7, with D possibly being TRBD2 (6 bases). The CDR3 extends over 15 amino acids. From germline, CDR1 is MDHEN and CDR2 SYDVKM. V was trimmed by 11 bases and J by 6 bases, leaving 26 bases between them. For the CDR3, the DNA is TGTGCCTCCTCCCTGCAGAGACTAGACATTGGCGAGCAGTACTTC. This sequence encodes CASSLQRLDIGEQYF.

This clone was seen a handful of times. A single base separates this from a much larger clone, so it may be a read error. CDR3 DNA sequence: TGCAGTGCTAGAAAGCGGGCGGGGGAGGTGGAGACCCAGTACTTC. Protein product: CSARKRAGEVETQYF. The V and J genes are TRBV20-1 and TRBJ2-5; 7 bases match TRBD2. The CDR3 runs to 15 residues. Germline CDR1 DFQATT, CDR2 SNEGSKA (reference sequence). With 2 bases clipped from V and 5 bases from J, the junction kept 11 bases outside the gene matches.

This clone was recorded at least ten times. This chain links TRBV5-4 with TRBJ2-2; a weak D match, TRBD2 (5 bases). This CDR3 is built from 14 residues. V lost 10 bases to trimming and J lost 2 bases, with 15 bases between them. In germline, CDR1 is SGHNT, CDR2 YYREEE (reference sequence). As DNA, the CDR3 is TGTGCCGGAAGGCCGGGATTAAACACCGGGGAGCTGTTTTTT. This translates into CAGRPGLNTGELFF. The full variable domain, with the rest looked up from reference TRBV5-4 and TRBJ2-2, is ETGVTQSPTHLIKTRGQQVTLRCSSQSGHNTVSWYQQALGQGPQFIFQYYREEENGRGNFPPRFSGLQFPNYSSELNVNALELDDSALYLCAGRPGLNTGELFFGEGSRLTVL.